This T cell receptor beta chain appears in the sequencing data of a study of blood T cell repertoires in COVID-19 (dated by TCRdb to the early 2020s). At the level of the whole study: Samples covering the acute and convalescent phases of COVID-19 were provided by collaborators in the United States, Italy and Spain. The prospective study material was composed of cDNA or gDNA derived from T cells, B-cell-depleted T cells, or PBMCs. Subjects who had been exposed to COVID-19, were actively infected with it, or had recovered from it provided the deeply sampled blood TCRbeta repertoires that made up the dataset. The repertoires were released in a freely available public database intended as a resource for research on the immune response to SARS-CoV-2. Samples were obtained from the ongoing ImmuneRACE study (first 160 participants) and from 1,254 subjects provided by 6 global collaborators. A de-identified subject ID, COVID-19 status, age in years and sex were almost always included in the sample metadata. Where available, HLA class I and class II types were obtained from metadata supplied by the sample provider rather than from assay-based typing.

Enrolling through a virtual design, the prospective study's participants ranged in age from about 18 to 89 years and lived across 24 United States geographic areas. Cohort assignment in the prospective study relied on participant-reported clinical history from a screening survey and a study questionnaire. Recovered participants in ImmuneRACE Cohort 3 were defined by two consecutive negative NP/OP PCR tests, clearance by a healthcare professional, or resolution of symptoms. In the prospective study, mobile phlebotomists collected whole blood, serum and a nasopharyngeal or oropharyngeal swab from each participant. Over an approximately 2-month period, participants in the prospective study had the option of providing additional blood draws and questionnaires. Before DNA extraction, blood samples from the prospective study were shipped at room temperature or frozen. The germline V gene encodes CDR1 SGHTA and CDR2 FQGNSA. From the cysteine up to the phenylalanine, the CDR3 has a length of 15 residues. The CDR3 DNA has 45 bases and is translated from base 1. Cut back by 5 bases and 6 bases, the V and J ends lie 14 bases apart.

TCRbeta CDR3 regions were amplified from genomic DNA using the immunoSEQ Assay, a bias-controlled multiplex PCR. In the authors' own workflow: Within the assay, amplification of reference gene primers was used to estimate how many nucleated cells each sample contained. Sequence reads were collapsed and filtered to measure the absolute abundance of every unique TCRbeta CDR3 rearrangement. For each sample, productive Simpson clonality was calculated by taking the square root of Simpson's diversity index across productive rearrangements. TCRdb re-hosts the immuneACCESS table, in-frame sequences only. Its copies lack some clones; in the studies checked, an unresolved V gene accounts for under half of them, and the cause for the rest is not known. V and J calls and clone size are copied from that table; D and trimming were computed from the DNA. The sample has fewer than 250,000 clones on record, around 80% of them singletons. In total, the top ten clones hold 1.5% to 2% of the sample.

About this clone: It lacks a known antigen. No much larger clone is present one base from it, and per-base qualities are unavailable.

What the authors observed across the whole study: How much clinical and demographic metadata was included differed by source and by participant, and the metadata was provided uncurated.

Recombination linked TRBV7-2 to TRBJ1-6; the D gene is not confidently resolved. This clonotype was sampled from a man in his sixties who had recovered from COVID-19. What was sequenced was PBMCs or T cells enriched from blood (not recorded which). The CDR3: CASSPRVAFNSPLHF. The bases read TGTGCCAGCAGCCCCCGGGTTGCTTTTAATTCACCCCTCCACTTT.